This paragraph covers one TCR beta chain sequence. Treatment reported: approximately 18 received Ad26.COV2.S at low or high dose, single or two shots; about 5 received placebo; per-sample allocation not given. Sampling took place 63 days after the first vaccine or placebo injection. Some clones are missing from TCRdb's copy, which holds only in-frame ones; the method was immunoSEQ multiplex PCR. Seen here are about 350,000 clones, about 88% observed once, and the top ten hold over 8.5%. The data are from a study of Ad26.COV2.S vaccination and SARS-CoV-2 variants. The V end was cut by 3 bases, the J end by 5 bases, with 14 bases between. CDR1 is SGHNT, CDR2 YENEEA, per germline. The CDR3 sequence is 15 residues long.

Sequencing used peripheral blood, obtained in a trial of Ad26.COV2.S vaccine versus placebo. The chain joins TRBV11-3 to TRBJ2-1; D call uncertain. The TCR originated in a person between 18 and 65 years old who received the Ad26.COV2.S COVID-19 vaccine or a placebo. The CDR3, as DNA: TGTGCCAGCAGCTTGAGCTCCCAGTCCCACAATGAGCAGTTCTTC. As protein: CASSLSSQSHNEQFF.